This is a list of T cell receptor beta chains from one sample in a study of a mutant IDH1 vaccine in newly diagnosed glioma. The table came from immunoSEQ multiplex PCR; TCRdb's copy has only in-frame clones and leaves some out. The sample includes around 92,000 clones, roughly 89% of them seen just once. The input for sequencing was PBMCs, taken from a glioma patient treated with radiotherapy, temozolomide or both. These receptors all stem from a woman in her fifties or sixties with glioma. The CDR3 runs from the conserved cysteine through the conserved F or W. Fields, in order: CDR3 protein, CDR3 DNA, V gene, J gene, D gene, clone size. The D gene is left open where the match is weak. For some rows the clone size is stated as once, few or many, or as a class when expanded; others skip it.

CASSDYREGAAGELFF,TGTGCCAGCAGTGATTACAGGGAGGGGGCCGCCGGGGAGCTGTTTTTT,TRBV25-1,TRBJ2-2,.,.
CASSVEPSYGNTIYF,TGTGCCAGCAGCGTAGAACCCAGCTATGGAAACACCATATATTTT,TRBV9,TRBJ1-3,.,.
CAISGGSPKDTQYF,TGTGCCATCAGTGGTGGAAGCCCAAAAGATACGCAGTATTTT,TRBV10-3,TRBJ2-3,.,once
CASSSLGANTEAFF,TGTGCCAGCAGTTCCCTCGGGGCGAACACTGAAGCTTTCTTT,TRBV27,TRBJ1-1,.,.
CASGPLYGYTF,TGTGCCAGCGGGCCACTCTATGGCTACACCTTC,TRBV28,TRBJ1-2,.,.
CASSGTGRGNQPQHF,TGTGCCAGTAGTGGGACAGGGCGGGGCAATCAGCCCCAGCATTTT,TRBV19,TRBJ1-5,TRBD1,once
CASRQTGTGNEKLFF,TGTGCCAGCAGGCAAACCGGGACAGGGAATGAAAAACTGTTTTTT,TRBV28,TRBJ1-4,TRBD1,.
CASSFNYEQYF,TGTGCCAGCAGCTTCAACTACGAGCAGTACTTC,TRBV28,TRBJ2-7,.,.
CAWTGLAGNEQYF,TGTGCCTGGACGGGACTAGCGGGGAACGAGCAGTACTTC,TRBV30,TRBJ2-7,TRBD2,.
CASSEGLTRVDTQYF,TGTGCCAGCAGTGAGGGACTGACGCGGGTCGATACGCAGTATTTT,TRBV6-1,TRBJ2-3,.,.
CASSQREGLSQYF,TGTGCTAGCAGCCAGCGGGAGGGGCTTTCGCAGTACTTC,TRBV7-7,TRBJ2-7,TRBD2,.
CAGSSNPTRGTEAFF,TGCGCCGGCAGCTCGAACCCGACACGGGGTACTGAAGCTTTCTTT,TRBV5-1,TRBJ1-1,.,.
CSVARGAAPEAFF,TGCAGCGTTGCGAGGGGGGCCGCCCCTGAAGCTTTCTTT,TRBV29-1,TRBJ1-1,.,.
CASVTSPQETQYF,TGTGCCAGCGTTACTTCCCCCCAAGAGACCCAGTACTTC,TRBV19,TRBJ2-5,.,.
CASSSGQGSYEQYF,TGTGCCAGCAGCTCGGGACAGGGCTCCTACGAGCAGTACTTC,TRBV6-5,TRBJ2-7,TRBD1,.
CASSPSTSGRASGELFF,TGCGCCAGCAGCCCTTCAACTAGCGGGAGGGCGAGCGGGGAGCTGTTTTTT,TRBV4-1,TRBJ2-2,TRBD2,.
CASSSKSNQPQHF,TGTGCCAGCAGCTCCAAAAGCAATCAGCCCCAGCATTTT,TRBV7-2,TRBJ1-5,.,.
CASSYSGESVAQYF,TGTGCCAGCAGTTACTCTGGGGAGTCCGTGGCCCAGTACTTC,TRBV6-5,TRBJ2-5,.,.
CASSLEGRAFF,TGTGCCAGCAGCTTAGAGGGGAGGGCTTTCTTT,TRBV11-2,TRBJ1-1,.,.
CASSYVAGSTDTQYF,TGTGCCAGCAGTTACGTGGCAGGGAGCACAGATACGCAGTATTTT,TRBV6-5,TRBJ2-3,.,.
CASSIRGQGGSGELFF,TGTGCCAGTAGTATCCGGGGGCAGGGTGGATCCGGGGAGCTGTTTTTT,TRBV19,TRBJ2-2,.,.
CASSLVQGSLYEQYF,TGTGCCAGCAGCTTAGTCCAGGGGTCCCTCTACGAGCAGTACTTC,TRBV11-2,TRBJ2-7,.,.
CASSPTGTVNTEAFF,TGTGCCAGCTCACCCACTGGGACGGTAAACACTGAAGCTTTCTTT,TRBV18,TRBJ1-1,.,.
CASTPAGRNEQFF,TGTGCCAGTACCCCAGCGGGACGCAATGAGCAGTTCTTC,TRBV19,TRBJ2-1,TRBD2,.
CASSLGTGGFDEQYF,TGTGCCAGCTCACTGGGGACAGGGGGCTTCGACGAGCAGTACTTC,TRBV18,TRBJ2-7,TRBD1,.
CSVEGLAGLPSYNEQFF,TGCAGCGTTGAAGGACTAGCGGGACTTCCCTCCTACAATGAGCAGTTCTTC,TRBV29-1,TRBJ2-1,TRBD2,.
CATRSQREASYEQYF,TGTGCCACCAGGAGTCAGCGGGAGGCTTCCTACGAGCAGTACTTC,TRBV6-5,TRBJ2-7,TRBD2,.
CASSPSGTMISGNTIYF,TGTGCCAGCTCCCCGAGTGGGACAATGATCTCTGGAAACACCATATATTTT,TRBV18,TRBJ1-3,.,.
CASSRDSYGYTF,TGTGCCAGCAGCCGGGACAGCTATGGCTACACCTTC,TRBV9,TRBJ1-2,TRBD1,.
CASSPSRELFF,TGTGCCAGCAGCCCCAGTAGGGAGCTGTTTTTT,TRBV11-2,TRBJ2-2,.,.
CASRSEPSGPGELFF,TGTGCCAGCAGATCGGAACCGTCGGGGCCCGGGGAGCTGTTTTTT,TRBV28,TRBJ2-2,.,.
CASSRSGETQYF,TGTGCCAGCAGCAGAAGTGGAGAGACCCAGTACTTC,TRBV9,TRBJ2-5,.,.
CASSVIGRDTGELFF,TGTGCCAGCAGTGTGATAGGGAGGGACACCGGGGAGCTGTTTTTT,TRBV6-1,TRBJ2-2,TRBD2,.
CASSMWDSYGYTF,TGTGCCAGTAGTATGTGGGACAGCTATGGCTACACCTTC,TRBV19,TRBJ1-2,TRBD1,.
CASSLGLAGELFF,TGCGCCAGCAGCTTGGGACTAGCCGGGGAGCTGTTTTTT,TRBV5-1,TRBJ2-2,.,.
CASSPRTAGLNEKLFF,TGTGCCAGCTCACCACGCACAGCTGGCCTAAATGAAAAACTGTTTTTT,TRBV18,TRBJ1-4,.,.
CASSFSPGELFF,TGTGCCAGCAGTTTCTCCCCCGGGGAGCTGTTTTTT,TRBV28,TRBJ2-2,.,.
CASSQSPGFFGNTIYF,TGTGCCAGCAGCCAATCGCCGGGGTTCTTTGGAAACACCATATATTTT,TRBV16,TRBJ1-3,.,.
CASSPWPGDYEQYF,TGTGCCAGCAGCCCCTGGCCCGGAGACTACGAGCAGTACTTC,TRBV5-6,TRBJ2-7,.,.
CASSLAAGLGYGYTF,TGCGCCAGCAGCTTGGCCGCCGGGTTGGGGTATGGCTACACCTTC,TRBV5-1,TRBJ1-2,.,.